Shown below are 12 T cell receptor beta chains from a single sample sequenced in a study of CD8 T cells in Susac syndrome. The RNA input was about 0.5 to 1 ug, and it was reverse transcribed with random hexamers. TCRdb reanalysed the immunoSEQ multiplex PCR reads using MiXCR and keeps one entry per CDR3 protein. Of about 130,000 distinct CDR3 sequences listed, roughly 95% are singletons. Material for sequencing was CD4+ T cells from PBMCs. The receptors come from a human donor in good health.

The gene calls are TRBV2 and TRBJ2-3; TRBD1 agrees at 10 bases. The CDR3 consists of 14 residues. J gave up 3 bases and V 8 bases, and 5 bases lay outside the gene matches. The V gene's germline CDR1 is SNHLY and CDR2 FYNNEI. CDR3 sequence (DNA): TGTGCCAGCCAGGGGGACAGGGGAACAGATACGCAGTATTTT. This codes for CASQGDRGTDTQYF.

The rearrangement joins TRBV30 to TRBJ1-2; D is unclear. The CDR3 spans 11 residues. The germline V gene has CDR1 GTSNPN and CDR2 SVGIG (reference sequence). V dropped 0 bases and J dropped 8 bases, with 7 bases sitting between them. As DNA, the CDR3 is TGTGCCTGGAGTGTACACAAAGGCTACACCTTC. Its translation is CAWSVHKGYTF.

CDR3 in amino acids: CATSEASGMRTDTQYF. As DNA, the CDR3 is TGTGCCACCAGTGAGGCTAGCGGGATGCGGACAGATACGCAGTATTTT. The chain uses TRBV24-1 and TRBJ2-3; TRBD2 agrees at 9 bases. In germline, CDR1 is KGHDR, CDR2 SFDVKD. This CDR3 has 16 residues. V gave up 4 bases and J gave up 3 bases; unmatched junction bases: 7.

This rearrangement joins TRBV7-9 to TRBJ2-2, with D possibly being TRBD2 (6 bases). The CDR3 totals 15 residues. From germline, CDR1 is SEHNR and CDR2 FQNEAQ (reference sequence). V shed 6 bases and J shed 7 bases, with 18 bases lying between them. CDR3 sequence: CASRFTSGVSGELFF. CDR3 coding DNA: TGTGCCAGCAGGTTCACTTCGGGAGTAAGCGGGGAGCTGTTTTTT. Based on the CDR3 plus reference TRBV7-9 and TRBJ2-2, the full variable domain is DTGVSQNPRHKITKRGQNVTFRCDPISEHNRLYWYRQTLGQGPEFLTYFQNEAQLEKSRLLSDRFSAERPKGSFSTLEIQRTEQGDSAMYLCASRFTSGVSGELFFGEGSRLTVL.

This chain uses TRBV7-9 with TRBJ2-1; TRBD2 matches 12 bases. Per germline, CDR1 SEHNR and CDR2 FQNEAQ (reference sequence). With 3 bases clipped from V and 8 bases from J, the junction kept 5 bases outside the gene matches. This CDR3 region has 15 residues. CDR3 DNA: TGTGCCAGCAGCTTGTGGACTAGCGGGATCGATGAGCAGTTCTTC. Its protein product is CASSLWTSGIDEQFF.

The chain employs TRBV20-1 and TRBJ1-2; unclear D gene. V lost 3 bases and J lost 4, with 12 bases in between. Per the germline V gene, CDR1 is DFQATT and CDR2 is SNEGSKA (reference sequence). The CDR3 has 13 amino acids. The CDR3 reads CSASPGGVYGYTF. DNA for the CDR3: TGCAGTGCTAGTCCGGGCGGTGTCTATGGCTACACCTTC.

V gene TRBV2 combines with J gene TRBJ2-7; D is perhaps TRBD1 or TRBD2 (6 bases each). V lost 3 bases to trimming and J lost 0 bases, with 27 bases between them. This CDR3 comprises 20 residues. The germline V gene encodes CDR1 SNHLY and CDR2 FYNNEI. The CDR3 sequence: CASSDPGWGRDGKSSYEQYF. The CDR3 bases are TGTGCCAGCAGTGATCCAGGTTGGGGGCGGGACGGGAAAAGCTCCTACGAGCAGTACTTC.

The chain carries TRBV5-1 and TRBJ1-1; no definite D call. CDR1 and CDR2 from the germline V gene are SGHRS and YFSETQ. CDR3 length: 15 residues. V was clipped by 7 bases and J by 5 bases, with 21 bases between them. The DNA for the CDR3 is TGCGCCAGCTCCGGTTCGGGCCCTCCCGCGACTGAAGCTTTCTTT. Protein sequence: CASSGSGPPATEAFF.

The rearrangement links TRBV19 to TRBJ1-5; D is possibly TRBD1 (5 bases). Germline V gene data show CDR1 as LNHDA and CDR2 as SQIVND (reference sequence). This CDR3 spans 16 amino acids. V was pared by 3 bases and J by 4 bases, with 16 bases between. CDR3 nucleotide sequence: TGTGCCAGTAGTATGTCCCCCGGGACCAGGAATCAGCCCCAGCATTTT. The encoded protein is CASSMSPGTRNQPQHF.

The gene calls are TRBV6-5 and TRBJ2-6; D call uncertain. Germline assignment: CDR1 MNHEY and CDR2 SVGAGI. The CDR3 spans 17 residues. V was cut by 2 bases and J by 0 bases, with 11 bases left in between. In DNA, the CDR3 is TGTGCCAGCAGTTACGCCCGGATGTCCTCTGGGGCCAACGTCCTGACTTTC. It yields the protein CASSYARMSSGANVLTF.

The V and J genes are TRBV29-1 and TRBJ2-5; 9 bases fit TRBD2. The J segment lost 5 bases and the V segment lost 3 bases, leaving 7 bases of the junction unmatched. Germline values: CDR1 SQVTM, CDR2 ANQGSEA. The CDR3 is 14 amino acids. Here the CDR3 DNA reads TGCAGCGTTGACGGTAGCGGGAGCGTGGAGACCCAGTACTTC. Translation: CSVDGSGSVETQYF.

V and J are TRBV28 and TRBJ2-7; 9 positions match TRBD2. J was trimmed by 6 bases and V by 2 bases; bases with no gene match: 8. Germline loops: CDR1 MDHEN, CDR2 SYDVKM. The CDR3 covers 15 residues. CDR3 bases: TGTGCCAGCAGTTTAGCGGTAGCGGGAGTATCCGAGCAGTACTTC. Its translation is CASSLAVAGVSEQYF.